Below are 11 T cell receptor beta chains sequenced from a single sample in a study of post-analysis software for immune sequencing data. Antigens for these TCRs are unknown. General study points: With TRBV5-6, TRBV5-1 and TRBV20-1 included, several TRBV segments were more frequent in patients than in controls.

Unique molecular identifiers had been added to the TCR beta cDNA libraries. TCRdb re-called the PCR reads with MiXCR, one entry per CDR3 protein. The top ten clones hold 9.5% to 13% of a sample with approximately 440,000 distinct CDR3 sequences, under 55% of them seen once. Specimen: blood. The receptors come from a girl aged 10-17 years with multiple sclerosis.

This clonotype was seen a few times. The rearrangement links TRBV20-1 to TRBJ1-1, with D tentatively TRBD1 (6 bases). Trimming took 0 bases from V and 1 from J, leaving 9 bases between them. Germline CDR1 and CDR2: DFQATT and SNEGSKA (reference sequence). The length of the CDR3 is 14 residues. The chain's CDR3 is CSAREGRGNTEAFF. Written as DNA, the CDR3 is TGCAGTGCTAGAGAAGGCAGGGGGAACACTGAAGCTTTCTTT.

Only a few counts were recorded for this clonotype. The rearrangement joins TRBV20-1 to TRBJ2-1, with 7 bases lining up with TRBD2. CDR1 is DFQATT and CDR2 is SNEGSKA in the germline V gene (reference sequence). The CDR3 runs 15 residues. The V and J ends lost 1 base and 0 bases, in that order; junction bases with no gene match: 3. CDR3: CSARARGSSYNEQFF. CDR3 coding DNA: TGCAGTGCTAGAGCGCGGGGGAGCTCCTACAATGAGCAGTTCTTC.

The rearrangement joins TRBV28 to TRBJ1-2; D gene ambiguous. V lost 5 bases and J lost 2, with 15 bases in between. Looked up from germline, CDR1 is MDHEN and CDR2 is SYDVKM. CDR3 length: 15 amino acids. The CDR3 loop reads CASSPWTFSNYGYTF. The DNA for the CDR3 is TGTGCCAGCAGTCCTTGGACTTTTTCAAACTATGGCTACACCTTC.

The table lists this clonotype with a few counts. The chain has TRBV29-1 and TRBJ1-4; 7 bases line up with TRBD1. The V gene's germline CDR1 is SQVTM and CDR2 ANQGSEA. V lost 4 bases, J lost 8 bases, and 10 bases stayed unmatched. CDR3 length: 14 amino acids. The CDR3 sequence is CSVGVGTEDEKLFF. The CDR3 region has the DNA TGCAGCGTTGGTGTCGGGACAGAGGACGAAAAACTGTTTTTT.

Worth noting for this clonotype: At one end the junction does not follow the germline gene, possibly because of a read error. The V and J genes are TRBV2 and TRBJ2-3; no clear D gene. The CDR3 sequence is 16 residues long. Germline CDR1 and CDR2: SNHLY and FYNNEI. In nucleotides, the CDR3 is TGTGTCAGCAGCGACCCGATGGGTGAGGCAAAATATACGCAGTATTTT. Translated, it gives CVSSDPMGEAKYTQYF.

By its share, this clonotype is medium-sized. The rearrangement links TRBV6-5 to TRBJ2-6; D unclear. Trimming stripped 6 bases from V and 2 bases from J, with 2 bases between. CDR3 length: 12 amino acids. Germline CDR1 is MNHEY and CDR2 is SVGAGI. The CDR3 DNA reads TGTGCCAGCAGGACTGGGGCCAACGTCCTGACTTTC. Residues: CASRTGANVLTF.

This clonotype has only a few counts. V is TRBV28 and J is TRBJ2-7; D call uncertain. Deletions cut 6 bases from V and 2 bases from J, with 11 bases between. There are 13 residues in the CDR3. The germline V gene has CDR1 MDHEN and CDR2 SYDVKM. The CDR3 loop reads CASSPTFPYEQYF. CDR3 bases: TGTGCCAGCAGCCCTACTTTCCCCTACGAGCAGTACTTC.

The V gene is TRBV29-1, the J gene TRBJ2-3, with TRBD1 matching 7 bases. CDR1 is SQVTM and CDR2 is ANQGSEA in the germline V gene. This CDR3 is 14 amino acids long. Unmatched junction bases numbered 8, after V lost 4 bases and J lost 4 bases. The CDR3 reads CSVVPGQGADTQYF. The DNA for the CDR3 is TGCAGCGTTGTCCCCGGGCAGGGGGCAGATACGCAGTATTTT.

V usage is TRBV7-2 and J usage is TRBJ2-5, with unresolved D. V gave up 8 bases and J gave up 2 bases, with 15 bases separating them. From germline, CDR1 is SGHTA and CDR2 FQGNSA. This CDR3 is 14 amino acids long. CDR3 sequence reads: CASQNPTRQETQYF. The CDR3 DNA sequence: TGTGCCAGCCAGAATCCAACCCGTCAAGAGACCCAGTACTTC.

This clonotype was observed a handful of times. This chain links TRBV5-1 with TRBJ2-7; TRBD1 matches 7 bases. Germline CDR1 SGHRS, CDR2 YFSETQ. The CDR3 is 14 residues long. After removal of 1 base from V and 3 bases from J, the junction contained 4 bases not matched to a gene. The CDR3 DNA is TGCGCCAGCAGCTTGTCCAGGGGGAGCTACGAGCAGTACTTC. Translation gives CASSLSRGSYEQYF. Full variable domain (remainder filled in from reference TRBV5-1 and TRBJ2-7): KAGVTQTPRYLIKTRGQQVTLSCSPISGHRSVSWYQQTPGQGLQFLFEYFSETQRNKGNFPGRFSGRQFSNSRSEMNVSTLELGDSALYLCASSLSRGSYEQYFGPGTRLTVT.

The genes are TRBV15 and TRBJ2-7; 9 bases are shared with TRBD1. The J call is uncertain, as TRBJ2-5 better fits the DNA end. The CDR3 loop spans 16 amino acids. Germline V gene lookup returns CDR1 LNHNV and CDR2 YYDKDF (reference sequence). Here the CDR3 reads CATSRGTTGGLETQYF. CDR3 coding DNA: TGTGCCACCAGCAGAGGAACGACAGGGGGATTGGAGACCCAGTACTTC.